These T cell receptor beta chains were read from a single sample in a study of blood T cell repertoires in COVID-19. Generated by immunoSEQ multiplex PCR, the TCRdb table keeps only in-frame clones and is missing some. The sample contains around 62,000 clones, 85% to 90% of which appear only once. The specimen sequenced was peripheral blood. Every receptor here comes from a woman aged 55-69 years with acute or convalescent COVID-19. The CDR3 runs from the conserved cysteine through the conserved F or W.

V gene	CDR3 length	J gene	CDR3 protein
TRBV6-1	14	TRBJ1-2	CASSEIFQVDGYTF
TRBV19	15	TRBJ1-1	CASSRLQGGATEAFF
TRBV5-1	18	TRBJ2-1	CASTPTLLTGGPYNEQFF
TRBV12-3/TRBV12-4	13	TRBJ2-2	CASSLGLTGELFF
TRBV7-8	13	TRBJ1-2	CASSPSRDSGYTF
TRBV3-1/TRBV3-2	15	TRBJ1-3	CASSQAGFSGNTIYF
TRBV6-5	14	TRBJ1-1	CASRSLQGGTEAFF
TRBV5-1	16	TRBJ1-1	CASSLAAQGLDTEAFF
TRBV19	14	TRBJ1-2	CASSIDGRGRGYTF
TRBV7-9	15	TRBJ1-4	CASSSAAGTNEKLFF